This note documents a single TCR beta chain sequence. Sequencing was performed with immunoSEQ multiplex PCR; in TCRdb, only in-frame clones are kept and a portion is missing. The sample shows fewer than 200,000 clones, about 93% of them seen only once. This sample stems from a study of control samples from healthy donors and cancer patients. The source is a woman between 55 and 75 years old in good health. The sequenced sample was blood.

The CDR3 protein is CASSLTRMETQYF. As DNA, the CDR3 is TGTGCCAGTAGTCTTACTAGGATGGAGACCCAGTACTTC. The chain recombines TRBV19 with TRBJ2-5, with D maybe TRBD2 (5 bases). Per the germline V gene, CDR1 is LNHDA and CDR2 is SQIVND (reference sequence). Trimming stripped 5 bases from V and 5 bases from J, with 12 bases between. The CDR3 length is 13 residues.